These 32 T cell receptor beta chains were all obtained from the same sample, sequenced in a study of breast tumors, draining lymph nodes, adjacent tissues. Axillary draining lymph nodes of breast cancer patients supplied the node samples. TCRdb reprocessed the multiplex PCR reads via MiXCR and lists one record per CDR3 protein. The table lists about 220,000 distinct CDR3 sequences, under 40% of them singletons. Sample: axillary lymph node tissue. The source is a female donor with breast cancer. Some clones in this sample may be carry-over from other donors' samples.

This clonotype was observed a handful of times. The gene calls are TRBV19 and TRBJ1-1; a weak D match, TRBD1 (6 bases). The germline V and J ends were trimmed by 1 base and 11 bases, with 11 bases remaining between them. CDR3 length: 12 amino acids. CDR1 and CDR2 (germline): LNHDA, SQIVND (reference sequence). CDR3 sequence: CASSIAGAGAFF. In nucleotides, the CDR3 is TGTGCCAGTAGTATAGCGGGGGCCGGGGCTTTCTTT.

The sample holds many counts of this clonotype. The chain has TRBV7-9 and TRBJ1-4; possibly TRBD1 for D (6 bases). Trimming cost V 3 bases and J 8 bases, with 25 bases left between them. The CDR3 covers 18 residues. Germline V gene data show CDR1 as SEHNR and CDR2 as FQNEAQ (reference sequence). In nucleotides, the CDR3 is TGTGCCAGCAGCTTTATGCTAATACAGGGAGAGAGATACGAAAAACTGTTTTTT. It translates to CASSFMLIQGERYEKLFF.

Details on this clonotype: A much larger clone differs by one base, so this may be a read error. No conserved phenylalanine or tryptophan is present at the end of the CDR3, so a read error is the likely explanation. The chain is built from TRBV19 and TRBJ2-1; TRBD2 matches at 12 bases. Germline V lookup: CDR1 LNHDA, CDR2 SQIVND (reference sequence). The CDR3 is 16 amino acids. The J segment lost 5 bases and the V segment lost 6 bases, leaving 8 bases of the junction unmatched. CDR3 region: CASRTSGGRGDNEQFS. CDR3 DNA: TGTGCCAGTAGGACTAGCGGGGGTCGAGGGGACAATGAGCAGTTCTCC.

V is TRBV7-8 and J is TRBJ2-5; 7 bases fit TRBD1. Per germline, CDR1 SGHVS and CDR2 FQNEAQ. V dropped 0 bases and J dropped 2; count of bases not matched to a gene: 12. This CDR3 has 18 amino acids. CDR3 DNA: TGTGCCAGCAGCTTAGCCTTTACAGGGGATCGCGGTCAAGAGACCCAGTACTTC. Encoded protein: CASSLAFTGDRGQETQYF.

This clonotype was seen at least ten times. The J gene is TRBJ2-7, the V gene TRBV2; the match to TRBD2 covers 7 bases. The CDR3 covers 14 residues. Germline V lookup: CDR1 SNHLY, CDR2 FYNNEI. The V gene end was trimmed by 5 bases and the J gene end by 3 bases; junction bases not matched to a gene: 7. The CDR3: CASSRSGKIYEQYF. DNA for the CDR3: TGTGCCAGCAGTAGAAGCGGGAAAATCTACGAGCAGTACTTC.

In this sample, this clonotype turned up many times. CDR3 sequence reads: CATSDQGFGETQYF. In DNA, the CDR3 is TGTGCCACCAGCGATCAGGGGTTTGGAGAGACCCAGTACTTC. The chain combines TRBV15 with TRBJ2-5, with a weak D call TRBD1 (6 bases). Trimming shortened V by 5 bases and J by 4 bases, and 14 bases separated the two germline ends. The CDR3 loop spans 14 amino acids. CDR1 LNHNV and CDR2 YYDKDF come from the germline V gene (reference sequence).

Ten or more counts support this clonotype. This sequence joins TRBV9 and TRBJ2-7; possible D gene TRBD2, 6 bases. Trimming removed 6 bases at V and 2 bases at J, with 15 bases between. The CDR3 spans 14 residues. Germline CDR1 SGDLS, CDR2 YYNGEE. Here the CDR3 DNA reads TGTGCCAGCACCTCCGGGACTCATACCTACGAGCAGTACTTC. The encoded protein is CASTSGTHTYEQYF.

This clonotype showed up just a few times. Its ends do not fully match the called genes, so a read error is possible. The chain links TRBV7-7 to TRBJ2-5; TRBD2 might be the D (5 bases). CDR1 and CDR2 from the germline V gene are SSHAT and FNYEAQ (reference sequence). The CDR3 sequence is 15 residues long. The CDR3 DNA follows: TGTGCTAGCAGCTTAGCGCCGGCAGCCCAAGAGACCCAGCACTTC. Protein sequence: CASSLAPAAQETQHF.

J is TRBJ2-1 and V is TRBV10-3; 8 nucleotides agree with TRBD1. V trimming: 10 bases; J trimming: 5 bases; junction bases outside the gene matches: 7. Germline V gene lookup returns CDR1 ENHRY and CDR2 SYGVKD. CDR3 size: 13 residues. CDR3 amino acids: CATGQGGDNEQFF. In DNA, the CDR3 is TGTGCCACTGGACAGGGAGGCGACAATGAGCAGTTCTTC.

In DNA form, the CDR3 reads TGTGCCAGCAGGGGGGGGGGCGGTAGGAACACCGGGGAGCAGTTCTTC. Translating it yields CASRGGGGRNTGEQFF. V gene TRBV2 combines with J gene TRBJ2-1; tentative D call: TRBD2 (7 bases). The germline gives CDR1 SNHLY, CDR2 FYNNEI. V lost 6 bases, J lost 10 bases, and 25 bases lay in between. The CDR3 is 16 residues long.

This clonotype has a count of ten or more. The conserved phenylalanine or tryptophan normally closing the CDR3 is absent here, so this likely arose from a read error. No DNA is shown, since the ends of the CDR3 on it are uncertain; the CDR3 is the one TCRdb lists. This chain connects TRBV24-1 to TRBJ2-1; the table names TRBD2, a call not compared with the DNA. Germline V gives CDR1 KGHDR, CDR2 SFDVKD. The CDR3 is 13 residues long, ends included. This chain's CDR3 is CATSFPPGTSEQT.

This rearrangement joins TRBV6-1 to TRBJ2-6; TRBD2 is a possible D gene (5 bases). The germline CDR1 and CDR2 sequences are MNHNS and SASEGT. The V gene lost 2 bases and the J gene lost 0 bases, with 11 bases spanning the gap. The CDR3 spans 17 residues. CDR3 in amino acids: CASSEPRGSSGANVLTF. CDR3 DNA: TGTGCCAGCAGTGAACCCCGGGGAAGCTCTGGGGCCAACGTCCTGACTTTC.

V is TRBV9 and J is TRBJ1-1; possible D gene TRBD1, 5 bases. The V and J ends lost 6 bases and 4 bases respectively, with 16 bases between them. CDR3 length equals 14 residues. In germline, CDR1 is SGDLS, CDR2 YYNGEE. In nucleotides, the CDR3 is TGTGCCAGCACCCCTGGGGGAAGGTGCACTGAAGCTTTCTTT. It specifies CASTPGGRCTEAFF.

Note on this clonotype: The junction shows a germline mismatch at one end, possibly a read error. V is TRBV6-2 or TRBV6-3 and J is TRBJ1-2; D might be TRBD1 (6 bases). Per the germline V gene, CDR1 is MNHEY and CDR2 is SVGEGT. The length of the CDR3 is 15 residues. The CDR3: CASSHSGDPNYGYTF. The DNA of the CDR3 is TGTGCCAGCAGTCACTCAGGGGATCCTAACTATGGCTACACCTTC.

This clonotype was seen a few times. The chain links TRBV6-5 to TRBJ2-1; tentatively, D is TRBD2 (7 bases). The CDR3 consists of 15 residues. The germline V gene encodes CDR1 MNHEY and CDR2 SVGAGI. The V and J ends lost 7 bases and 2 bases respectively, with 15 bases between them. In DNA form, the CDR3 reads TGTGCCAGCATCCGCCGGGGGGCCGCCTACAATGAGCAGTTCTTC. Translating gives CASIRRGAAYNEQFF.

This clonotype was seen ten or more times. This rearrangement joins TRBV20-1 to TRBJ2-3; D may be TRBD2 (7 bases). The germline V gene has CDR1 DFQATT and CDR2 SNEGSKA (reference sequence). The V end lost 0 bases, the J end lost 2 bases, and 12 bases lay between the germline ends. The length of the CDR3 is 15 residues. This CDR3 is CSARDWGGPTDTQYF. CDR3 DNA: TGCAGTGCTAGAGACTGGGGGGGCCCCACAGATACGCAGTATTTT.

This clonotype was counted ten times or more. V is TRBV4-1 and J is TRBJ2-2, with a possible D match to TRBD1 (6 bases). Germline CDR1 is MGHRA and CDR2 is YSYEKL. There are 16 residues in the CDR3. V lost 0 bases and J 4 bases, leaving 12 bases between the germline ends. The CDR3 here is CASSQDTNRATGELFF. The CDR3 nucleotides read TGCGCCAGCAGCCAAGATACCAACAGGGCCACCGGGGAGCTGTTTTTT.

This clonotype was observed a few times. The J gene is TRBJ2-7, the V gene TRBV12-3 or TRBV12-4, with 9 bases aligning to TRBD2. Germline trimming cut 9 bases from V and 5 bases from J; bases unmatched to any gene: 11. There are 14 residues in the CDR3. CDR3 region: CASPQRRGGDEQYF. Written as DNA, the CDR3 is TGTGCCAGTCCCCAGAGGCGGGGGGGGGACGAGCAGTACTTC.

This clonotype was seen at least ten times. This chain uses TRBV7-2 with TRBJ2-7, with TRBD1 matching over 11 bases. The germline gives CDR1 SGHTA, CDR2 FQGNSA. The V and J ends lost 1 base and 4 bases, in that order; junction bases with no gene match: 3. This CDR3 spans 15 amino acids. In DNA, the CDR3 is TGTGCCAGCAGCTTAGGCGGGGACAGGGGGTACGAGCAGTACTTC. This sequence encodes CASSLGGDRGYEQYF.

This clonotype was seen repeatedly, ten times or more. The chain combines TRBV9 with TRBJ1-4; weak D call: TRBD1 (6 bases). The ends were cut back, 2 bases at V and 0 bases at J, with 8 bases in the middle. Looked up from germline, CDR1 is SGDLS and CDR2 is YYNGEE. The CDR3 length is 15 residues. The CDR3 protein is CASSVGQTTNEKLFF. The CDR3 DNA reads TGTGCCAGCAGCGTCGGACAGACAACTAATGAAAAACTGTTTTTT.

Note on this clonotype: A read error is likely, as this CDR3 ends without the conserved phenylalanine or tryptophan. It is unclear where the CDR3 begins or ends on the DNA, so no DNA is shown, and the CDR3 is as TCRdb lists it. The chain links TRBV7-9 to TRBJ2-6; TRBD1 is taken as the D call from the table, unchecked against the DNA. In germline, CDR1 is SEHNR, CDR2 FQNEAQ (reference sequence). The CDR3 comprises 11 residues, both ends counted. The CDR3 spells CASSRGAQSLV.

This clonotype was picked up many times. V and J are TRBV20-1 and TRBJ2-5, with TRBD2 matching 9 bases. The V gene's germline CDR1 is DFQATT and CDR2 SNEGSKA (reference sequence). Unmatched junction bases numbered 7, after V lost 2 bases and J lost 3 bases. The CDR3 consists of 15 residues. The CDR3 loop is CSARSSGGIEETQYF. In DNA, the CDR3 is TGCAGTGCTAGATCCAGCGGGGGGATTGAAGAGACCCAGTACTTC.

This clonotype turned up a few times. The CDR3 sequence: CASSSTGSNQPQHF. For the CDR3, the DNA is TGTGCCAGCAGTTCCACAGGGAGCAATCAGCCCCAGCATTTT. The chain combines TRBV6-2 or TRBV6-3 with TRBJ1-5; weak D call: TRBD1 (6 bases). V was trimmed by 4 bases and J by 1 base, leaving 8 bases between them. The CDR3 has 14 residues. CDR1 is MNHEY, CDR2 SVGEGT, per germline.

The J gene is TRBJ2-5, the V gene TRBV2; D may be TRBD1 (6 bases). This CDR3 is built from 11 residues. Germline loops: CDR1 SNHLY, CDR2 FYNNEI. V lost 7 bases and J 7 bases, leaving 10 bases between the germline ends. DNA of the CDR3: TGTGCCAGCACCTCCAGGGGGACCCAGTACTTC. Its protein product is CASTSRGTQYF. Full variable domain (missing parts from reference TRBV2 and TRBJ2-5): EPEVTQTPSHQVTQMGQEVILRCVPISNHLYFYWYRQILGQKVEFLVSFYNNEISEKSEIFDDQFSVERPDGSNFTLKIRSTKLEDSAMYFCASTSRGTQYFGPGTRLLVL.

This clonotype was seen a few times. This CDR3 is CASSLEGLRDTEAFF. CDR3 nucleotide sequence: TGTGCCAGCAGTCTCGAGGGCTTGAGGGACACTGAAGCTTTCTTT. V and J are TRBV7-9 and TRBJ1-1; D uncertain. Germline V gene data show CDR1 as SEHNR and CDR2 as FQNEAQ (reference sequence). V lost 6 bases to trimming and J lost 3 bases, with 17 bases between them. The CDR3 is 15 amino acids.

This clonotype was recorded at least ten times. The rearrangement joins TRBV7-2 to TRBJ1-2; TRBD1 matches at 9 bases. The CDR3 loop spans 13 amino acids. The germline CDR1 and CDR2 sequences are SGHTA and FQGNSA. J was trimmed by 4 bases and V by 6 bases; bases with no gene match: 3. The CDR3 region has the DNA TGTGCCAGCAGTGGGACAGGGCCCTATGGCTACACCTTC. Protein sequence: CASSGTGPYGYTF. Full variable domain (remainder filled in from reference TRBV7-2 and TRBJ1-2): GAGVSQSPSNKVTEKGKDVELRCDPISGHTALYWYRQSLGQGLEFLIYFQGNSAPDKSGLPSDRFSAERTGGSVSTLTIQRTQQEDSAVYLCASSGTGPYGYTFGSGTRLTVV.

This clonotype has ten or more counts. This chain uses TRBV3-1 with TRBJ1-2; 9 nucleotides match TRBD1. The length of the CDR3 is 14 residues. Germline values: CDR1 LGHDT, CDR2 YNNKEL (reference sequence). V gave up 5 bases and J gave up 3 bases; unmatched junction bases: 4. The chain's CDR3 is CASSLRTGDYGYTF. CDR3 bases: TGTGCCAGCAGCTTACGGACAGGGGACTATGGCTACACCTTC. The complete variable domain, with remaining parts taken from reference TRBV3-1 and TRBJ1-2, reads DTAVSQTPKYLVTQMGNDKSIKCEQNLGHDTMYWYKQDSKKFLKIMFSYNNKELIINETVPNRFSPKSPDKAHLNLHINSLELGDSAVYFCASSLRTGDYGYTFGSGTRLTVV.

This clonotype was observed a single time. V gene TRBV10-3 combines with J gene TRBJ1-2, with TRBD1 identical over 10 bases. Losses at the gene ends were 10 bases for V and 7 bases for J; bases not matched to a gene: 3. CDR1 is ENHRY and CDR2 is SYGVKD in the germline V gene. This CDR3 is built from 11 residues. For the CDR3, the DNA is TGTGCCACTGGACAGGGGGTTGGCTACACCTTC. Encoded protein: CATGQGVGYTF.

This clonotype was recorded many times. Written as DNA, the CDR3 is TGCAGTGCTAACCGGGACAGGGTCGACGAGCAGTACTTC. It codes for CSANRDRVDEQYF. V gene TRBV20-1 combines with J gene TRBJ2-7; 9 nucleotides line up with TRBD1. The J segment lost 5 bases and the V segment lost 4 bases, leaving 6 bases of the junction unmatched. The CDR3 extends over 13 amino acids. Germline CDR1 reads DFQATT; CDR2 reads SNEGSKA (reference sequence).

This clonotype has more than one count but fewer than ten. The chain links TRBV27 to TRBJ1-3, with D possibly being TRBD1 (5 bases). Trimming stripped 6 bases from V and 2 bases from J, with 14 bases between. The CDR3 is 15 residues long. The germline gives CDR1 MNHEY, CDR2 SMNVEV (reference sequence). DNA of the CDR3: TGTGCCAGCAGACCCATCGACAGAACTGGAAACACCATATATTTT. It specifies CASRPIDRTGNTIYF.

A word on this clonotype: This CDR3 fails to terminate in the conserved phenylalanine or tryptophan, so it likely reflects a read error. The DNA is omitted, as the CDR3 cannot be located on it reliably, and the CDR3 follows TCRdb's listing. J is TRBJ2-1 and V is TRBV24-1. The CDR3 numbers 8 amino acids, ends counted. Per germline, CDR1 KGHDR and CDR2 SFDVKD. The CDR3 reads CATSGLST.

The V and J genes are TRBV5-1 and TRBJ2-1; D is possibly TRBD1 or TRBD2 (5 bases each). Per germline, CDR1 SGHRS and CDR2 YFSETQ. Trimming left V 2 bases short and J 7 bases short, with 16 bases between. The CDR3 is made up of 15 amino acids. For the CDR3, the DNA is TGCGCCAGCAGCTTAACCGGGACCTCGTCAAATGAGCAGTTCTTC. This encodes CASSLTGTSSNEQFF. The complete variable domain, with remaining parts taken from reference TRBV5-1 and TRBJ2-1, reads KAGVTQTPRYLIKTRGQQVTLSCSPISGHRSVSWYQQTPGQGLQFLFEYFSETQRNKGNFPGRFSGRQFSNSRSEMNVSTLELGDSALYLCASSLTGTSSNEQFFGPGTRLTVL.